This entry lists 6 T cell receptor beta chains sequenced from one sample in a study of blood T cells in healthy people across ages. PCR was performed a second time for about 6 to 11 cycles using a sample-barcoded 5' primer and a J-beta primer mix. MiXCR was run by TCRdb on the 5' RACE reads, yielding one entry per CDR3 protein. This table has hundreds of thousands of distinct CDR3 sequences, roughly half appearing once. Sequencing was done on a sample of blood. These TCRs come from an elderly woman in good health.

Notes on this clonotype: This may be a read error: a much more frequent sequence differs by one nucleotide. This chain links TRBV5-1 with TRBJ2-5; maybe TRBD1 (6 bases). Germline V gene sequence: CDR1 SGHRS, CDR2 YFSETQ. The CDR3 consists of 16 residues. The CDR3: CAGSFGSLRGQETQYF. The CDR3 DNA is TGCGCCGGCAGCTTTGGGTCATTGAGGGGGCAAGAGACCCAGTACTTC.

This clonotype was recorded many times. This chain uses TRBV9 with TRBJ2-5; tentatively, D is TRBD1 (5 bases). V gave up 0 bases and J gave up 5 bases, with 14 bases separating them. CDR3 size: 15 residues. Germline CDR1 and CDR2: SGDLS and YYNGEE. The CDR3 is CASSVAEYSGETQYF. Here the CDR3 DNA reads TGTGCCAGCAGCGTAGCCGAGTATTCAGGGGAGACCCAGTACTTC.

This clonotype has at least ten counts. The chain uses TRBV27 and TRBJ1-2; possible D gene TRBD1, 6 bases. V lost 8 bases to trimming and J lost 5 bases, with 15 bases between them. Germline values: CDR1 MNHEY, CDR2 SMNVEV (reference sequence). This CDR3 comprises 13 residues. CDR3 coding DNA: TGTGCCAGCGGCAAACGGGGGGCTTATGGCTACACCTTC. Translation gives CASGKRGAYGYTF.

This clonotype occurred many times. The J gene is TRBJ2-3, the V gene TRBV2; possible D gene TRBD2, 6 bases. The CDR3 spans 16 residues. Germline CDR1 and CDR2: SNHLY and FYNNEI. V lost 5 bases and J 1 base, leaving 16 bases between the germline ends. The CDR3 DNA is TGTGCCAGCAGTTTGCGGGGAGCGGTGGGCACAGATACGCAGTATTTT. Its protein is CASSLRGAVGTDTQYF.

V gene TRBV25-1 combines with J gene TRBJ2-4; either TRBD1 or TRBD2 may fit D (5 bases each). Matching the DNA end better, TRBJ2-5 makes the J call doubtful. The germline V gene has CDR1 MGHDK and CDR2 SYGVNS. The CDR3 has 15 residues. The CDR3 spells CASSVGPPLAETQYF. The CDR3 bases are TGTGCCAGCAGTGTGGGACCGCCACTTGCCGAGACCCAGTACTTC.

The rearrangement uses TRBV30 and TRBJ2-3; the match to TRBD2 covers 7 bases. The CDR3 spans 13 residues. Unmatched junction bases numbered 7, after V lost 8 bases and J lost 2 bases. Per germline, CDR1 GTSNPN and CDR2 SVGIG (reference sequence). The CDR3 region has the DNA TGTGCCGTCCGGGACTACATCACAGATACGCAGTATTTT. Translating gives CAVRDYITDTQYF.